These 13 T cell receptor beta chains were all obtained from the same sample, sequenced in a study of beta chain features in type 1 diabetes. The sequenced template was cDNA made from the entire isolated RNA. Sequenced by immunoSEQ multiplex PCR; TCRdb stores in-frame clones only, minus some. The sample records about 240,000 clones, 11% to 15% being singletons. Study outcomes and limitations: Moderate but significant shortening of TCRB CDR3s was recorded in all four CD4+ subsets from Type 1 diabetes patients.

These receptors have no known antigen. Sequencing was done on a sample of naive CD4+ T cells from blood. All receptors derive from a man aged 25 to 40 with type 1 diabetes.

This clone was observed a handful of times. The rearrangement links TRBV15 to TRBJ1-1, with 8 bases identical to TRBD1. The CDR3 loop spans 14 amino acids. The V segment lost 1 base and the J segment 4 bases; nucleotides outside the gene matches: 2. Germline CDR1 and CDR2: LNHNV and YYDKDF (reference sequence). DNA of the CDR3: TGTGCCACCAGCAGAGTGGACAGGGTCACTGAAGCTTTCTTT. It is translated as CATSRVDRVTEAFF.

The chain employs TRBV2 and TRBJ2-7; D not resolved. Germline V lookup: CDR1 SNHLY, CDR2 FYNNEI. Trimming shortened V by 6 bases and J by 4 bases, and 16 bases separated the two germline ends. The CDR3 contains 14 residues. The CDR3 bases are TGTGCCAGCAGGGGTACCGGGTCCTCGTACGAGCAGTACTTC. Its protein is CASRGTGSSYEQYF.

The table lists this clone with a few counts. This chain links TRBV30 with TRBJ1-2; 8 bases are shared with TRBD1. The CDR3 is 15 residues long. J gave up 7 bases and V 0 bases, and 10 bases lay outside the gene matches. The germline V gene encodes CDR1 GTSNPN and CDR2 SVGIG (reference sequence). The CDR3 sequence is CAWSVLAGGAFGYTF. The CDR3 coding sequence is TGTGCCTGGAGTGTACTAGCAGGGGGCGCATTTGGCTACACCTTC.

There are a few counts of this clone. The chain joins TRBV11-2 to TRBJ2-1, with D perhaps TRBD2 (7 bases). This CDR3 spans 14 amino acids. CDR1 and CDR2 (germline): SGHAT, FQNNGV. V was cut by 3 bases and J by 5 bases, with 11 bases left in between. The CDR3 loop reads CASSFLRGHNEQFF. CDR3 nucleotide sequence: TGTGCCAGCAGCTTCTTGCGGGGGCACAATGAGCAGTTCTTC.

This rearrangement joins TRBV2 to TRBJ1-6; D may be TRBD1 (6 bases). Looked up from germline, CDR1 is SNHLY and CDR2 is FYNNEI. CDR3 size: 14 residues. The germline V and J ends were trimmed by 8 bases and 7 bases, with 15 bases remaining between them. The CDR3: CASGLGQRNSPLHF. CDR3 coding DNA: TGTGCCAGCGGCCTTGGACAGCGCAATTCACCCCTCCACTTT.

There are a few counts of this clone. V gene TRBV29-1 combines with J gene TRBJ2-5; TRBD2 agrees at 7 bases. The germline V gene has CDR1 SQVTM and CDR2 ANQGSEA. The CDR3 spans 14 residues. V was clipped by 4 bases and J by 5 bases; unmatched bases: 10. For the CDR3, the DNA is TGCAGCGTTGTGCCTTTAGCGGGTGGTGAGACCCAGTACTTC. It translates to CSVVPLAGGETQYF. The full variable domain, in which reference TRBV29-1 and TRBJ2-5 provide the parts outside the CDR3, is SAVISQKPSRDICQRGTSLTIQCQVDSQVTMMFWYRQQPGQSLTLIATANQGSEATYESGFVIDKFPISRPNLTFSTLTVSNMSPEDSSIYLCSVVPLAGGETQYFGPGTRLLVL.

This clone was found a few times. V usage is TRBV6-5 and J usage is TRBJ1-2; possible D gene TRBD1, 6 bases. Per germline, CDR1 MNHEY and CDR2 SVGAGI. This CDR3 has 13 amino acids. Trimming removed 6 bases from V and 2 bases from J, with 10 bases in between. CDR3 sequence reads: CASRTGQNYGYTF. The CDR3, as DNA: TGTGCCAGCAGGACCGGACAGAACTATGGCTACACCTTC.

The chain joins TRBV10-3 to TRBJ2-1; 15 bases are a match to TRBD2. The CDR3 length is 14 residues. Germline V gene lookup returns CDR1 ENHRY and CDR2 SYGVKD. The V segment lost 8 bases and the J segment 7 bases; nucleotides outside the gene matches: 3. This chain's CDR3 is CAIGGLAGGNEQFF. CDR3 DNA: TGTGCCATCGGGGGACTAGCGGGAGGTAATGAGCAGTTCTTC.

This sequence joins TRBV25-1 and TRBJ1-4; D may be TRBD1 (6 bases). Trimming removed 1 base from V and 3 bases from J, with 9 bases in between. This CDR3 region has 15 residues. Germline V lookup: CDR1 MGHDK, CDR2 SYGVNS. The DNA for the CDR3 is TGTGCCAGCAGTGAATTGGGGGGGCCTAATGAAAAACTGTTTTTT. Protein product: CASSELGGPNEKLFF.

The chain recombines TRBV10-3 with TRBJ1-1; 7 bases fit TRBD1. The CDR3 consists of 14 residues. V lost 4 bases and J lost 5; bases outside the gene matches: 7. Germline values: CDR1 ENHRY, CDR2 SYGVKD. In DNA form, the CDR3 reads TGTGCCATCAGTGGGAGACAGGGTTTAACTGAAGCTTTCTTT. It is translated as CAISGRQGLTEAFF.

Points on this clone: The same CDR3 also results from other DNA sequences found in this sample. This chain links TRBV29-1 with TRBJ2-5, with TRBD2 as a possible D gene (6 bases). The germline CDR1 and CDR2 sequences are SQVTM and ANQGSEA. CDR3 length: 12 amino acids. Between the trimmed V and J ends, which lost 3 bases and 4 bases, there was a span of 9 bases. CDR3: CSVEGGGETQYF. In DNA form, the CDR3 reads TGCAGCGTTGAGGGGGGTGGAGAGACCCAGTACTTC.

The chain employs TRBV27 and TRBJ2-6, with 12 bases matching TRBD1. Germline CDR1 is MNHEY and CDR2 is SMNVEV (reference sequence). V shed 7 bases, J shed 1 base, and the junction held 11 bases outside the gene matches. The CDR3 covers 19 residues. CDR3 region: CASIKLGTGGFSGANVLTF. DNA of the CDR3: TGTGCCAGCATCAAACTGGGGACAGGGGGCTTTTCTGGGGCCAACGTCCTGACTTTC.

V and J are TRBV4-1 and TRBJ1-5; D is possibly TRBD1 (6 bases). V was trimmed by 4 bases and J by 3 bases, leaving 13 bases between them. Per the germline V gene, CDR1 is MGHRA and CDR2 is YSYEKL. The CDR3 has 15 residues. In nucleotides, the CDR3 is TGCGCCAGCAGCCCTGGAGCGGGGGCCAATCAGCCCCAGCATTTT. Amino acid sequence: CASSPGAGANQPQHF.